The rows below give T cell receptor beta chains drawn from one sample of a study of blood T cell repertoires in COVID-19. Assay: immunoSEQ multiplex PCR; the TCRdb copy retains only in-frame clones and omits some. The repertoire has approximately 260,000 clones, over 75% of them found once; the top ten carry about 9.1%. Sequences were obtained from peripheral blood. Receptor source: a human donor in a cohort sampled during active COVID-19. The CDR3 runs from the conserved cysteine through the conserved F or W.

j_call: TRBJ1-1
v_call: TRBV5-1
cdr3_aa: CASSPYSEAFF

j_call: TRBJ2-7
v_call: TRBV6-6
cdr3_aa: CASSGTGVTYEQYF

j_call: TRBJ2-7
v_call: TRBV5-4
cdr3_aa: CASSLGSFGGAYEQYF

j_call: TRBJ1-1
v_call: TRBV27
cdr3_aa: CASSPTAGTTAFF

j_call: TRBJ2-1
v_call: TRBV19
cdr3_aa: CASSITSGGRNEQFF

j_call: TRBJ1-5
v_call: TRBV4-2
cdr3_aa: CASSQDPTTGRGNQPQHF

j_call: TRBJ1-3
v_call: TRBV6-5
cdr3_aa: CASSLSGAGNTIYF

j_call: TRBJ2-7
v_call: TRBV6-5
cdr3_aa: CASSYGTSGFYEQYF

j_call: TRBJ1-1
v_call: TRBV4-1
cdr3_aa: CASSPLSWDRANTEAFF

j_call: TRBJ1-2
v_call: TRBV28
cdr3_aa: CASSSLLGYTF

j_call: TRBJ2-7
v_call: TRBV5-1
cdr3_aa: CASSPGQGVNEQYF

j_call: TRBJ2-3
v_call: TRBV19
cdr3_aa: CASSIAGGQDTQYF

j_call: TRBJ2-3
v_call: TRBV9
cdr3_aa: CASSVAQRAGDADTQYF

j_call: TRBJ2-5
v_call: TRBV7-9
cdr3_aa: CASSLAIGLAGVGETQYF

j_call: TRBJ2-5
v_call: TRBV3-1/TRBV3-2
cdr3_aa: CASSQASSGVETQYF

j_call: TRBJ2-5
v_call: TRBV5-1
cdr3_aa: CASSLHGGTYQETQYF

j_call: TRBJ2-2
v_call: TRBV6-6
cdr3_aa: CASTRESGELFF

j_call: TRBJ1-3
v_call: TRBV12-5
cdr3_aa: CASGLADTAFTGNTIYF

j_call: TRBJ1-2
v_call: TRBV4-2
cdr3_aa: CASSQELRTLYGYTF

j_call: TRBJ1-5
v_call: TRBV6-6
cdr3_aa: CASSEQGFKPQHF

j_call: TRBJ2-5
v_call: TRBV5-4
cdr3_aa: CASSSVPGTYQETQYF

j_call: TRBJ2-1
v_call: TRBV3-1/TRBV3-2
cdr3_aa: CASSVLASEQFF

j_call: TRBJ2-7
v_call: TRBV7-6
cdr3_aa: CASSLDPRGRGDEQYF

j_call: TRBJ2-7
v_call: TRBV7-6
cdr3_aa: CASTRTGGAYEQYF

j_call: TRBJ1-5
v_call: TRBV28
cdr3_aa: CASSWGTGLSNQPQHF

j_call: TRBJ1-4
v_call: TRBV5-1
cdr3_aa: CASSPGVLAGGAFPNEKLFF

j_call: TRBJ2-3
v_call: TRBV7-9
cdr3_aa: CASSPRVTDTQYF

j_call: TRBJ2-1
v_call: TRBV11-3
cdr3_aa: CASSVTHTHNEQFF

j_call: TRBJ2-2
v_call: TRBV7-2
cdr3_aa: CASSIGQGMDTGELFF

j_call: TRBJ2-7
v_call: TRBV3-1/TRBV3-2
cdr3_aa: CASSRSGSGISYEQYF

j_call: TRBJ2-2
v_call: TRBV3-1/TRBV3-2
cdr3_aa: CASSLRKGAGTGELFF

j_call: TRBJ2-1
v_call: TRBV9
cdr3_aa: CASSVALYNEQFF

j_call: TRBJ1-2
v_call: TRBV9
cdr3_aa: CASSVDPGVYGYTF

j_call: TRBJ2-1
v_call: TRBV5-1
cdr3_aa: CASSLPATRNNEQFF

j_call: TRBJ2-1
v_call: TRBV9
cdr3_aa: CASSVREGVWYEQFF

j_call: TRBJ2-7
v_call: TRBV24-1
cdr3_aa: CATSDDPPPGRSYEQYF

j_call: TRBJ2-5
v_call: TRBV7-2
cdr3_aa: CASSLMRARGVEETQYF

j_call: TRBJ2-3
v_call: TRBV6-4
cdr3_aa: CASSDSRATDTQYF

j_call: TRBJ1-2
v_call: TRBV3-1/TRBV3-2
cdr3_aa: CASSQDGQGLSRF

j_call: TRBJ2-5
v_call: TRBV24-1
cdr3_aa: CATSDDRQETQYF

j_call: TRBJ2-1
v_call: TRBV4-1
cdr3_aa: CASSQVLSIGGQELGEQFF